The sequence of this T cell receptor beta chain was determined in a study of cytomegalovirus exposure and HLA in healthy donors. General study findings and limits: The authors later found HLA-associated TCR beta chains more clonally expanded than equally common others.

Primers included in the PCR were 60 Vbeta and 13 Jbeta primers. The table came from immunoSEQ multiplex PCR; TCRdb's copy has only in-frame clones and leaves some out. In the table there are some 250,000 clones, roughly four fifths of which are singletons. The study sampled nominally healthy donors, though unrecorded immune exposures were likely. CDR3 length: 15 residues. Trimming took 3 bases from V and 0 from J; bases not matched to a gene: 1. The V gene's germline CDR1 is KGHSH and CDR2 LQKENI. Concerning this clone itself: Its antigen is as yet unknown.

The source of this sequence is a woman aged 55-69 years in good health and CMV-seropositive. The chain couples TRBV18 to TRBJ2-2; 7 positions match TRBD1. Source material: PBMCs. CDR3 in DNA: TGTGCCAGCTCACCTGGGACAGCGAACACCGGGGAGCTGTTTTTT. Its protein product is CASSPGTANTGELFF.